This T cell receptor beta chain originates from a study of beta chain features in type 1 diabetes. Whole-study findings and limits: Cells with high TCR expression could be over-represented by cDNA sequencing.

This clone was recorded once. Antigen specificity is unknown. Germline lookup yields CDR1 KGHSH and CDR2 LQKENI. The V gene lost 1 base and the J gene lost 4 bases, with 16 bases spanning the gap. The CDR3 covers 16 residues. Isolated RNA was reverse transcribed in full, so expressed TCRB transcripts were sequenced. Assay: immunoSEQ multiplex PCR; the TCRdb copy retains only in-frame clones and omits some. The table records about 110,000 clones, around 40% of them present only once. This chain connects TRBV18 to TRBJ1-1, with no clear D. Material: stem cell memory CD4+ T cells from blood. This clonotype was obtained from a woman aged 18-29 years in good health. The CDR3 nucleotides are TGTGCCAGCTCACCACGCGGCCGAGGGCAATCCACTGAAGCTTTCTTT. Its translation is CASSPRGRGQSTEAFF.